The clone carrying this T cell receptor beta chain appeared a single time. Its antigen is currently unknown. TCRdb keeps only in-frame clones here, not all; method: immunoSEQ multiplex PCR. The sample contains almost 750,000 clones, around 70% of which appear only once. Division of CD4+ cells produced a CD45RA+ naive subset and a CD45RA-negative memory subset. The data were obtained in a study of shared clonotypes between healthy human individuals. Study-wide background: The study drew on a couple of women and a few men aged 18 to 49 as donors. Overall study findings and caveats: Rarefaction indicated that sorted-subset sequencing remained incomplete although depth was large. About 4.5% of naive CD4 clonotypes were common to a few donors.

V lost 1 base and J lost 9, with 10 bases in between. Germline V CDR1 and CDR2: SGHAT, FQNNGV. The CDR3 has 12 amino acids. The receptor was derived from a woman aged 30 to 39 in good health. The gene calls are TRBV11-2 and TRBJ2-7; the D gene is possibly TRBD2 (6 bases). Sequenced sample: memory CD4+ T cells sorted from blood. Subset reported: CD45RA-negative fraction. Written as DNA, the CDR3 is TGTGCCAGCAGCTTAGTGGTCGGGGGGCAGTACTTC. Translating gives CASSLVVGGQYF. Filled out from reference TRBV11-2 and TRBJ2-7, the complete variable domain reads EAGVAQSPRYKIIEKRQSVAFWCNPISGHATLYWYQQILGQGPKLLIQFQNNGVVDDSQLPKDRFSAERLKGVDSTLKIQPAKLEDSAVYLCASSLVVGGQYFGPGTRLTVT.